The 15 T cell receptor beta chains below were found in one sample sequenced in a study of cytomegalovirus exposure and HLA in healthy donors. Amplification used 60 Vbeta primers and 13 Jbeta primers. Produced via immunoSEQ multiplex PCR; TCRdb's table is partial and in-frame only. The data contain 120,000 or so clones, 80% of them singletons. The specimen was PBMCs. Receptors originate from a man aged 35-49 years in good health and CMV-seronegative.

The CDR3 protein is CASSIGSGLETQYF. The CDR3 coding sequence is TGTGCCAGTAGTATAGGGTCTGGCTTGGAGACCCAGTACTTC. The V call is TRBV19, the J call TRBJ2-5; D remains ambiguous. Germline CDR1 is LNHDA and CDR2 is SQIVND (reference sequence). V shed 1 base and J shed 5 bases, with 11 bases lying between them. This CDR3 has 14 residues.

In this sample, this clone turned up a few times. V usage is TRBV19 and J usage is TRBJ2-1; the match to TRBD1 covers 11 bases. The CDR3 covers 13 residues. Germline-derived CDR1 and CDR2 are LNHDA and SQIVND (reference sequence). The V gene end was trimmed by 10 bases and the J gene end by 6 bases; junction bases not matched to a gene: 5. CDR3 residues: CATQDRGPNEQFF. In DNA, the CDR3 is TGTGCCACCCAGGACAGGGGGCCCAATGAGCAGTTCTTC.

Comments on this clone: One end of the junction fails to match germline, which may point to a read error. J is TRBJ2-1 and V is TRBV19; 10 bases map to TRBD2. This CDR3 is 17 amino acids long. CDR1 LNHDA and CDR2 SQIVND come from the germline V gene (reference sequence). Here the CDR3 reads CGTGGPYKREGYNEQFF. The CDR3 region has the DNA TGCGGGACAGGTGGACCGTATAAGCGGGAGGGTTACAATGAGCAGTTCTTC.

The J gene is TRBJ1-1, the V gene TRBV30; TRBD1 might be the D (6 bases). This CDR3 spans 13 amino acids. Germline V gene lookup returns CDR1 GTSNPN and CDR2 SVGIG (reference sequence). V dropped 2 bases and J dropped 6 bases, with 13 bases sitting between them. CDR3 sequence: CAWSIGGAAEAFF. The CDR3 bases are TGTGCCTGGAGTATAGGGGGGGCGGCTGAAGCTTTCTTT.

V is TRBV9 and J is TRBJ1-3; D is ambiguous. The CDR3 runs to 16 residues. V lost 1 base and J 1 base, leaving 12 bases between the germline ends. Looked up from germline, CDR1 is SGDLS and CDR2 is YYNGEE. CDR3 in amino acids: CASSVTTGTSGNTIYF. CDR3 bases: TGTGCCAGCAGCGTAACTACTGGCACGTCTGGAAACACCATATATTTT.

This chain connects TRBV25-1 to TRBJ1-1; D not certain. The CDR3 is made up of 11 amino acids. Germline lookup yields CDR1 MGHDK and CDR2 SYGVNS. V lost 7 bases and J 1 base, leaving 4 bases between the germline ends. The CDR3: CASNGNTEAFF. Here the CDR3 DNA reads TGTGCCAGCAACGGGAACACTGAAGCTTTCTTT.

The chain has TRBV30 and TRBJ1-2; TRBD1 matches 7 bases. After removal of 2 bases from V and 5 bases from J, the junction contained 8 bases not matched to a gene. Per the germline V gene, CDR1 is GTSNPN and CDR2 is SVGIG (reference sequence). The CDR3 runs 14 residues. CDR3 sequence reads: CAWSIRRGYYGYTF. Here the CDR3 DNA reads TGTGCCTGGAGTATACGCAGGGGGTATTATGGCTACACCTTC.

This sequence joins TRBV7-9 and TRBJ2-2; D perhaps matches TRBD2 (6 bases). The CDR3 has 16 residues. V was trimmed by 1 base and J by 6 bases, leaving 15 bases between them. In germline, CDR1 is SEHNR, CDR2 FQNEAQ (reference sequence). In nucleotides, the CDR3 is TGTGCCAGCAGCTTAGTCGGGACTCCTGTGTCCGGGGAGCTGTTTTTT. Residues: CASSLVGTPVSGELFF.

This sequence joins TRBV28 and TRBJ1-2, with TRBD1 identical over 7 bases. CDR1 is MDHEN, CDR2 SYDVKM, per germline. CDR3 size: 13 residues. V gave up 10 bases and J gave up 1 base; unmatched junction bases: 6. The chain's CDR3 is CATHRDSNYGYTF. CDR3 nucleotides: TGTGCCACCCACCGGGACAGTAACTATGGCTACACCTTC.

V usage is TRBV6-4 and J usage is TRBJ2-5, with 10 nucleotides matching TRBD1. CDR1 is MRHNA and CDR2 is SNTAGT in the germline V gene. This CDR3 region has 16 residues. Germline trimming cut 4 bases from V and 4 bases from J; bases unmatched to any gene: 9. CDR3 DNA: TGTGCCAGCAGTGCCTCCGGGACAGGGGTCGGAGAGACCCAGTACTTC. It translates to CASSASGTGVGETQYF.

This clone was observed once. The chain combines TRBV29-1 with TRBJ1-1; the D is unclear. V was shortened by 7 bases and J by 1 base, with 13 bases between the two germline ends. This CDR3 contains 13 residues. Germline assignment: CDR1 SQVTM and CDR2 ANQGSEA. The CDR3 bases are TGCAGCGCCCAAGCGACGGCGAACACTGAAGCTTTCTTT. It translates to CSAQATANTEAFF.

The CDR3 loop reads CASSSGTSGHYNEQFF. The CDR3, as DNA: TGTGCCAGCAGTTCGGGGACTAGCGGACACTACAATGAGCAGTTCTTC. The chain couples TRBV28 to TRBJ2-1, with TRBD2 identical over 11 bases. This CDR3 is 16 amino acids long. After removal of 4 bases from V and 3 bases from J, the junction contained 5 bases not matched to a gene. CDR1 is MDHEN and CDR2 is SYDVKM in the germline V gene. Full variable domain (missing parts from reference TRBV28 and TRBJ2-1): DVKVTQSSRYLVKRTGEKVFLECVQDMDHENMFWYRQDPGLGLRLIYFSYDVKMKEKGDIPEGYSVSREKKERFSLILESASTNQTSMYLCASSSGTSGHYNEQFFGPGTRLTVL.

CDR3 loop: CASSQGQGVVLGEFF. The CDR3 region has the DNA TGTGCCAGCAGTCAGGGACAGGGTGTTGTCTTGGGCGAGTTCTTC. The rearrangement links TRBV28 to TRBJ2-1; TRBD1 matches at 9 bases. Germline loops: CDR1 MDHEN, CDR2 SYDVKM. Losses at the gene ends were 5 bases for V and 14 bases for J; bases not matched to a gene: 16. The CDR3 spans 15 residues.

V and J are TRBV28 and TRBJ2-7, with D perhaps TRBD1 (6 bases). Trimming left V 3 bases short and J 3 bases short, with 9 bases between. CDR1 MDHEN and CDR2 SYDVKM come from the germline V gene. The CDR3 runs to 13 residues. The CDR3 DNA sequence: TGTGCCAGCAGTTTCACAGGGTACTACGAGCAGTACTTC. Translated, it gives CASSFTGYYEQYF.

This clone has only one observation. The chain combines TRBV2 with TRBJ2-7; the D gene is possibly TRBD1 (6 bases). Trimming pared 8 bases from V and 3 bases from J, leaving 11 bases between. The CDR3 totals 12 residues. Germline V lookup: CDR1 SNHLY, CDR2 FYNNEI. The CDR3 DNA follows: TGTGCCAGCGGTACAGGGTACTACGAGCAGTACTTC. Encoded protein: CASGTGYYEQYF.